This T cell receptor (beta chain) came from a study of blood T cell repertoires in COVID-19. The table came from immunoSEQ multiplex PCR; TCRdb's copy has only in-frame clones and leaves some out. The sample has roughly 100,000 clones; approximately 83% are singletons. V lost 7 bases and J lost 1; bases outside the gene matches: 7. The CDR3 runs 13 residues. Per germline, CDR1 GTSNPN and CDR2 SVGIG (reference sequence). The source of this sequence is a man aged 45-65 years with acute or convalescent COVID-19. The J gene is TRBJ2-7, the V gene TRBV30, with 7 bases identical to TRBD2. The source material was peripheral blood. The CDR3, as DNA: TGTGCCTTATCCCCTAGCGGATCCTACGAGCAGTACTTC. This codes for CALSPSGSYEQYF.